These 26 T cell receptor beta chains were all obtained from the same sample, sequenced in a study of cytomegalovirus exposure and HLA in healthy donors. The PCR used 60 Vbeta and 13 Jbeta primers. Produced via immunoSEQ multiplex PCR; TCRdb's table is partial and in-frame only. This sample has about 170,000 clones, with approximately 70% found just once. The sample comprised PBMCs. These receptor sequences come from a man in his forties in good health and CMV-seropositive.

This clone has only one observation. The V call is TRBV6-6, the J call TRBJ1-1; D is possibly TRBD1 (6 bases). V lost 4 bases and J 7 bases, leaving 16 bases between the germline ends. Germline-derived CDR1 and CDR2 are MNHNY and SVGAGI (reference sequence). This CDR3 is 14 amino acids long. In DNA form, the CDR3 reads TGTGCCAGCAGTTCCGAGGACAGCCTACTTGAAGCTTTCTTT. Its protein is CASSSEDSLLEAFF.

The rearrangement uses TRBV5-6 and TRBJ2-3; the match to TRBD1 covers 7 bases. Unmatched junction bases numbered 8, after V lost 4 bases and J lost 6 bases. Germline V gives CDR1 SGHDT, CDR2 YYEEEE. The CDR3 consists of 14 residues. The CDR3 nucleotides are TGTGCCAGCAGCGAGAGGGGGCGCGATGATACGCAGTATTTT. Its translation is CASSERGRDDTQYF.

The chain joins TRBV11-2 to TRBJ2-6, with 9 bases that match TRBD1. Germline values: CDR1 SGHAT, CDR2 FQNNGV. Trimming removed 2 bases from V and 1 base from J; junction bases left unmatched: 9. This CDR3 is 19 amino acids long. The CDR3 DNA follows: TGTGCCAGCAGCTTAACGGGACAGGGTTACTTTTCTGGGGCCAACGTCCTGACTTTC. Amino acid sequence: CASSLTGQGYFSGANVLTF.

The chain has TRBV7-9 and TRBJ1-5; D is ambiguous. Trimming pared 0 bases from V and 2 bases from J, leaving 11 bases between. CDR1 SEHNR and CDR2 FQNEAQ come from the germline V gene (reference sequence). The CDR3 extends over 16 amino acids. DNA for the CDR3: TGTGCCAGCAGCTTAGCAGGAGGGAGGGGCAATCAGCCCCAGCATTTT. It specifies CASSLAGGRGNQPQHF. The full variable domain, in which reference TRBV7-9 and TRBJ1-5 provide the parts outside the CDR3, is DTGVSQNPRHKITKRGQNVTFRCDPISEHNRLYWYRQTLGQGPEFLTYFQNEAQLEKSRLLSDRFSAERPKGSFSTLEIQRTEQGDSAMYLCASSLAGGRGNQPQHFGDGTRLSIL.

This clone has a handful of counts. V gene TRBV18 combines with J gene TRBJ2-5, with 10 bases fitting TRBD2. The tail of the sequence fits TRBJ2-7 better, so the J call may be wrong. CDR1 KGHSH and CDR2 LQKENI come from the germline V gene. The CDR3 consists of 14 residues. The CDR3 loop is CASSLKRGGDEQYF. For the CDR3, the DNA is TGTGCCAGCTCACTAAAGCGGGGGGGCGACGAGCAGTACTTC.

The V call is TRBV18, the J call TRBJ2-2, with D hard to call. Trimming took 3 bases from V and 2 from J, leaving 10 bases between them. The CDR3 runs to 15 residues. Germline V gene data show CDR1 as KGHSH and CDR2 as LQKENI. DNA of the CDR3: TGTGCCAGCTCACCGACGCGGATAAACACCGGGGAGCTGTTTTTT. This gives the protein CASSPTRINTGELFF.

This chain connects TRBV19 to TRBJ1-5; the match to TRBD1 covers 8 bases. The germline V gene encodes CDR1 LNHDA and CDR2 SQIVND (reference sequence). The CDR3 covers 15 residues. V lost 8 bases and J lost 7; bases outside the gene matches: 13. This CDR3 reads CASSSGTGPGQPQHF. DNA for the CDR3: TGTGCCAGTTCTTCCGGGACAGGCCCAGGGCAGCCCCAGCATTTT.

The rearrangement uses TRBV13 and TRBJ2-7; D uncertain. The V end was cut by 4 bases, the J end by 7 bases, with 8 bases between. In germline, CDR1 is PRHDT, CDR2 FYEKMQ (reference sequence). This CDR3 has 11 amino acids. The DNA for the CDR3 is TGTGCCAGCAGCTCCCGACAAGAGCAGTACTTC. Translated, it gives CASSSRQEQYF. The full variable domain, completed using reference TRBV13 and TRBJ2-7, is AAGVIQSPRHLIKEKRETATLKCYPIPRHDTVYWYQQGPGQDPQFLISFYEKMQSDKGSIPDRFSAQQFSDYHSELNMSSLELGDSALYFCASSSRQEQYFGPGTRLTVT.

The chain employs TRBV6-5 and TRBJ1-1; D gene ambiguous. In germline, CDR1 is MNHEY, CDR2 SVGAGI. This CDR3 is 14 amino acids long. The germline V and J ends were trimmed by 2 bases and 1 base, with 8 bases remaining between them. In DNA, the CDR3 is TGTGCCAGCAGTTACGGAGGGCGGAACACTGAAGCTTTCTTT. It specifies CASSYGGRNTEAFF.

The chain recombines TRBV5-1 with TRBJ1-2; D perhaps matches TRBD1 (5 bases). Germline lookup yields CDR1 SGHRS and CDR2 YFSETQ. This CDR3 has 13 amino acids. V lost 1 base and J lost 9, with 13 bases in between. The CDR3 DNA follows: TGCGCCAGCAGCTTGAGCAGGGTGGATAGCTACACCTTC. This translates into CASSLSRVDSYTF.

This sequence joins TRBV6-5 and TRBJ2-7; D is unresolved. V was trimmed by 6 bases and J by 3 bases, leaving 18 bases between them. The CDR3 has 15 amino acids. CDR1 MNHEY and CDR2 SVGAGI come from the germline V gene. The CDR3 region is CASSRETPLFYEQYF. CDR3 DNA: TGTGCCAGCAGCCGAGAGACACCTTTGTTCTACGAGCAGTACTTC.

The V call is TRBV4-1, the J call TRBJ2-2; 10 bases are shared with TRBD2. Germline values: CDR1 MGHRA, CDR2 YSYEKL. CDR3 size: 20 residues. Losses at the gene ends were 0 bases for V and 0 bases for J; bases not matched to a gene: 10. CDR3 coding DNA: TGCGCCAGCAGCCAAGATCCCGGACTAGCGGACCAAGCGAACACCGGGGAGCTGTTTTTT. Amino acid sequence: CASSQDPGLADQANTGELFF.

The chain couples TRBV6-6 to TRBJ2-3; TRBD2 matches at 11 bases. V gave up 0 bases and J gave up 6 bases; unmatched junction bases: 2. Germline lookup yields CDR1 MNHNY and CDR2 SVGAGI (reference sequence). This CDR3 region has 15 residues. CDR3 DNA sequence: TGTGCCAGCAGTTACTCGGCTAGCGGGGGGGATACGCAGTATTTT. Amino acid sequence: CASSYSASGGDTQYF.

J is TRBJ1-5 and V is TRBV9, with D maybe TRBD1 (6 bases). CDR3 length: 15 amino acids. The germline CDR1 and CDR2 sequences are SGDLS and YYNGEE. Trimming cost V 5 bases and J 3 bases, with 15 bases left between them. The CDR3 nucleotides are TGTGCCAGCAGTCGAGGGGGGGGTGCCAATCAGCCCCAGCATTTT. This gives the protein CASSRGGGANQPQHF. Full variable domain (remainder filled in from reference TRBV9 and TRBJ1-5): DSGVTQTPKHLITATGQRVTLRCSPRSGDLSVYWYQQSLDQGLQFLIQYYNGEERAKGNILERFSAQQFPDLHSELNLSSLELGDSALYFCASSRGGGANQPQHFGDGTRLSIL.

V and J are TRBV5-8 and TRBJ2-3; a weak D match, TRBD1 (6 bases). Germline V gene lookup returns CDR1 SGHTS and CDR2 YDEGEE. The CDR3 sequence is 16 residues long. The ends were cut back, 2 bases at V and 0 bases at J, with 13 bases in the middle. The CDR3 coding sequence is TGTGCCAGCAGCTTAGGACAGATAACTAGCACAGATACGCAGTATTTT. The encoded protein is CASSLGQITSTDTQYF.

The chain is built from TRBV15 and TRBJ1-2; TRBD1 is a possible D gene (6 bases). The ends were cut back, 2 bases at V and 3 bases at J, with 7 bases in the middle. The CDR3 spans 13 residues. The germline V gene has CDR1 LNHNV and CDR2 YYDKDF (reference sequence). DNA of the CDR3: TGTGCCACCAGCAGAAAGGGGGACTATGGCTACACCTTC. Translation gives CATSRKGDYGYTF.

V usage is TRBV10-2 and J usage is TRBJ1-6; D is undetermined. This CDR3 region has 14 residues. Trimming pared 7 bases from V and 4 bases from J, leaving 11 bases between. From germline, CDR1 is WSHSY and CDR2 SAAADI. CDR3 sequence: CASTPRSYNSPLHF. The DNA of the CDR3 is TGCGCCAGCACCCCTCGGAGTTATAATTCACCCCTCCACTTT.

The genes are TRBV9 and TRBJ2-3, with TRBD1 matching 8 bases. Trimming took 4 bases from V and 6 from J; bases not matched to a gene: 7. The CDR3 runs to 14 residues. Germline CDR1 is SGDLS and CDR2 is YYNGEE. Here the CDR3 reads CASSNENRGDTQYF. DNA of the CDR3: TGTGCCAGCAGCAACGAAAACAGGGGGGATACGCAGTATTTT.

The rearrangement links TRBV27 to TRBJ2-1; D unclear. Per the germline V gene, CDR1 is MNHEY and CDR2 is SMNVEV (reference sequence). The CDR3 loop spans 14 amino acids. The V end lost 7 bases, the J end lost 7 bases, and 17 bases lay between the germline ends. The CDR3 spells CASTSLARSNEQFF. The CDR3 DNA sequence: TGTGCCAGCACCTCTCTCGCCCGGTCAAATGAGCAGTTCTTC.

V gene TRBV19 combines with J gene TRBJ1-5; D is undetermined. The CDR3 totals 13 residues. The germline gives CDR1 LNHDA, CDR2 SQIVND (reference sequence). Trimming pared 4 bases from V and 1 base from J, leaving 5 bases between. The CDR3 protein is CASSTVSNQPQHF. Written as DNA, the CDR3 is TGTGCCAGTAGTACGGTGAGCAATCAGCCCCAGCATTTT.

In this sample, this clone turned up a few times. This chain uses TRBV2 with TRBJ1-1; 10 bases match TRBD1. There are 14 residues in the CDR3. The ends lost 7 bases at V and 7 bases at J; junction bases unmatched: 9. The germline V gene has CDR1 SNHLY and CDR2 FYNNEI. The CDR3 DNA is TGTGCCAGCAAAACCCCGCGGACAGGGGGTGAAGCTTTCTTT. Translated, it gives CASKTPRTGGEAFF.

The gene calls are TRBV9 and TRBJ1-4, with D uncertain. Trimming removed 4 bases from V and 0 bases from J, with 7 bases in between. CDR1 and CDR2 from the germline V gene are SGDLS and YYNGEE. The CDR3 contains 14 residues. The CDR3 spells CASSTHATNEKLFF. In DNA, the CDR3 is TGTGCCAGCAGCACACACGCAACTAATGAAAAACTGTTTTTT.

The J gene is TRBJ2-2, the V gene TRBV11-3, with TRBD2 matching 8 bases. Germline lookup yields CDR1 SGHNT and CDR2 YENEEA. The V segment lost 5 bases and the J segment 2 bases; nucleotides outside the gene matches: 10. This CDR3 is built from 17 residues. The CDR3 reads CASSPRNGGGNTGELFF. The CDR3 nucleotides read TGTGCCAGCAGCCCCCGCAACGGGGGGGGAAACACCGGGGAGCTGTTTTTT.

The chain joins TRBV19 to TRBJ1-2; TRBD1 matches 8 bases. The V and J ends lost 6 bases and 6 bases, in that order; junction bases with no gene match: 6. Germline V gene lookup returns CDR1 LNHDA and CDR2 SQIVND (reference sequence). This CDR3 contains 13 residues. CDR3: CASSTRGPDGYTF. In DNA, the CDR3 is TGTGCCAGTAGCACCAGGGGGCCGGATGGCTACACCTTC.

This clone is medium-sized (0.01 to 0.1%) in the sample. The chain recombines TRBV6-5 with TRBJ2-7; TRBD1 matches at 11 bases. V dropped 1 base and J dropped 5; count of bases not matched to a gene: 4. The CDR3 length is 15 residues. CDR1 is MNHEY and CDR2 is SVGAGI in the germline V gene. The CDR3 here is CASSYLGQGGHEQYF. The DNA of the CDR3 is TGTGCCAGCAGTTACTTGGGACAGGGGGGACACGAGCAGTACTTC.

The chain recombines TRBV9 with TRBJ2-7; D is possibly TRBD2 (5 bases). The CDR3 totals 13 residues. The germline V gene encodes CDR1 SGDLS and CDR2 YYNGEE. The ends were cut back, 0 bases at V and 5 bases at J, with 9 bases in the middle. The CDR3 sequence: CASSVAPSNEQYF. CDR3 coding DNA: TGTGCCAGCAGCGTAGCTCCTAGCAACGAGCAGTACTTC.